This T cell receptor beta chain was obtained from a study of identical twins. Study-level findings and limits: In zero-insertion analyses, partial confounding could arise from invariant MAIT and iNKT cells.

Each CDR3 protein gets one entry after TCRdb re-called the 5' RACE reads with MiXCR. The sample includes 1.5 million to 2 million distinct CDR3 sequences, under 35% of them seen just once. A few counts support this clonotype. Its antigen remains unknown. Germline V gene sequence: CDR1 SGHVS, CDR2 FQNEAQ. The germline V and J ends were trimmed by 1 base and 2 bases, with 10 bases remaining between them. The CDR3 is 15 amino acids. Material for sequencing was cord blood. This chain joins TRBV7-8 and TRBJ2-3; D remains unclear. The clonotype originates from a newborn girl in good health. The CDR3 DNA reads TGTGCCAGCAGCTTAGAAAAGCGACTCACAGATACGCAGTATTTT. This codes for CASSLEKRLTDTQYF.